The 26 T cell receptor beta chains listed next were all sequenced from one sample in a study of blood T cell repertoires in COVID-19. Sequenced by immunoSEQ multiplex PCR; TCRdb stores in-frame clones only, minus some. The sample has around 360,000 clones, about 90% seen once. Sample: PBMCs or T cells enriched from blood (not recorded which). The origin of the receptors is a man aged 35-49 years in a cohort exposed to, infected with or recovered from COVID-19 (not recorded which).

The chain combines TRBV27 with TRBJ1-5, with TRBD1 matching over 9 bases. The J segment lost 5 bases and the V segment lost 6 bases, leaving 2 bases of the junction unmatched. Germline V gene lookup returns CDR1 MNHEY and CDR2 SMNVEV (reference sequence). The CDR3 runs 13 residues. The CDR3, as DNA: TGTGCCAGCAGGGGGACAGGGTATCAGCCCCAGCATTTT. Its translation is CASRGTGYQPQHF.

This chain joins TRBV7-3 and TRBJ1-1, with a tentative D call TRBD1 (5 bases). The CDR3 has 14 amino acids. Trimming removed 5 bases at V and 2 bases at J, with 12 bases between. Per the germline V gene, CDR1 is SGHTA and CDR2 is FQGTGA. The DNA of the CDR3 is TGTGCCAGCAGCGCTGGGGGGAGAAACACTGAAGCTTTCTTT. Translation: CASSAGGRNTEAFF.

The V call is TRBV28, the J call TRBJ1-6; D unresolved. Germline V gene lookup returns CDR1 MDHEN and CDR2 SYDVKM. Trimming shortened V by 3 bases and J by 10 bases, and 16 bases separated the two germline ends. The CDR3 is 15 residues long. CDR3 region: CASSFSARRISPLHF. The CDR3 DNA is TGTGCCAGCAGTTTCTCGGCTAGGAGAATATCACCCCTCCACTTT.

A few counts support this clone. This chain links TRBV19 with TRBJ2-5; D possibly corresponds to TRBD2 (6 bases). In germline, CDR1 is LNHDA, CDR2 SQIVND (reference sequence). V was trimmed by 2 bases and J by 1 base, leaving 8 bases between them. The CDR3 runs to 14 residues. CDR3 region: CASSILGGQETQYF. The CDR3 nucleotides read TGTGCCAGTAGTATACTGGGGGGCCAAGAGACCCAGTACTTC.

The rearrangement joins TRBV19 to TRBJ2-3; 11 nucleotides agree with TRBD2. The J segment lost 0 bases and the V segment lost 6 bases, leaving 5 bases of the junction unmatched. This CDR3 contains 16 residues. The germline gives CDR1 LNHDA, CDR2 SQIVND (reference sequence). The CDR3 nucleotides are TGTGCCAGTAGCGTTCGGACTAGCGGGAGCACAGATACGCAGTATTTT. Its protein is CASSVRTSGSTDTQYF.

This sequence joins TRBV18 and TRBJ2-3; 9 bases align to TRBD1. From germline, CDR1 is KGHSH and CDR2 LQKENI. CDR3 length equals 15 residues. J was trimmed by 1 base and V by 5 bases; bases with no gene match: 4. The CDR3 region has the DNA TGTGCCAGCTCAACTTGGACAGGGGGCACAGATACGCAGTATTTT. Its protein product is CASSTWTGGTDTQYF.

The chain is built from TRBV30 and TRBJ2-5, with D possibly TRBD1 on 5 matching bases. Deletions cut 0 bases from V and 4 bases from J, with 12 bases between. Germline CDR1 is GTSNPN and CDR2 is SVGIG (reference sequence). This CDR3 has 14 residues. DNA for the CDR3: TGTGCCTGGAGTGTCTCAGGGCGCGGAGAGACCCAGTACTTC. Its translation: CAWSVSGRGETQYF.

The V gene is TRBV5-1, the J gene TRBJ2-3, with TRBD2 identical over 7 bases. V shed 1 base, J shed 4 bases, and the junction held 6 bases outside the gene matches. The CDR3 has 15 amino acids. CDR1 SGHRS and CDR2 YFSETQ come from the germline V gene. The chain's CDR3 is CASSLNGGGPDTQYF. The CDR3, as DNA: TGCGCCAGCAGCTTGAATGGGGGAGGGCCAGATACGCAGTATTTT.

This chain connects TRBV5-6 to TRBJ1-6, with 10 nucleotides matching TRBD1. Germline-derived CDR1 and CDR2 are SGHDT and YYEEEE. The J segment lost 8 bases and the V segment lost 1 base, leaving 12 bases of the junction unmatched. The CDR3 covers 18 residues. The CDR3 nucleotides are TGTGCCAGCAGCTTGATGACAGGGGGCGCCTCTTTTGATTCACCCCTCCACTTT. Translation gives CASSLMTGGASFDSPLHF.

This rearrangement joins TRBV27 to TRBJ2-1; the match to TRBD1 covers 9 bases. The CDR3 covers 15 residues. Germline values: CDR1 MNHEY, CDR2 SMNVEV (reference sequence). Trimming at V came to 7 bases and at J to 6 bases, leaving 10 bases not matched to a gene. The CDR3 DNA follows: TGTGCCAGCAATACCGGGACAGGGATACGCAATGAGCAGTTCTTC. Protein sequence: CASNTGTGIRNEQFF.

The chain carries TRBV7-9 and TRBJ2-6; no clear D gene. The CDR3 spans 17 residues. CDR1 SEHNR and CDR2 FQNEAQ come from the germline V gene (reference sequence). The germline V and J ends were trimmed by 3 bases and 1 base, with 13 bases remaining between them. The CDR3 reads CASSFGSGQSGANVLTF. For the CDR3, the DNA is TGTGCCAGCAGCTTTGGTTCAGGTCAATCTGGGGCCAACGTCCTGACTTTC.

The chain is built from TRBV7-9 and TRBJ1-2, with 7 bases identical to TRBD1. The germline CDR1 and CDR2 sequences are SEHNR and FQNEAQ (reference sequence). The CDR3 is made up of 13 amino acids. The J segment lost 8 bases and the V segment lost 0 bases, leaving 3 bases of the junction unmatched. The CDR3 coding sequence is TGTGCCAGCAGCTTAGCAGGGGGCGACGGCTACACCTTC. This codes for CASSLAGGDGYTF.

As concerns this clone: A junction boundary mismatches the germline segment, possibly from a read error. J is TRBJ1-4 and V is TRBV5-1; no firm D call. The length of the CDR3 is 14 residues. Germline lookup yields CDR1 SGHRS and CDR2 YFSETQ. The chain's CDR3 is CASSLAGWGGKTVF. The CDR3 DNA sequence: TGCGCCAGCAGCTTGGCCGGCTGGGGAGGAAAAACTGTTTTT.

The V call is TRBV2, the J call TRBJ2-3; maybe TRBD1 (6 bases). The germline V and J ends were trimmed by 2 bases and 2 bases, with 8 bases remaining between them. The CDR3 consists of 14 residues. The germline gives CDR1 SNHLY, CDR2 FYNNEI. CDR3 in amino acids: CASSEQGITDTQYF. The CDR3 bases are TGTGCCAGCAGTGAACAGGGGATCACAGATACGCAGTATTTT.

The chain joins TRBV6-5 to TRBJ2-5, with TRBD1 as a possible D gene (6 bases). This CDR3 has 11 residues. Trimming shortened V by 5 bases and J by 5 bases, and 6 bases separated the two germline ends. The germline gives CDR1 MNHEY, CDR2 SVGAGI. The CDR3 reads CASSTGETQYF. CDR3 bases: TGTGCCAGCAGTACAGGGGAGACCCAGTACTTC.

On this clone: The sample carries other DNA sequences with the same CDR3. The rearrangement links TRBV3-1 (or the pseudogene TRBV3-2) to TRBJ1-2; TRBD1 agrees at 7 bases. Germline CDR1 and CDR2: LGHDT and YNNKEL (reference sequence). The CDR3 length is 12 residues. V lost 3 bases, J lost 7 bases, and 2 bases stayed unmatched. The CDR3 spells CASSQQGGGYTF. CDR3 bases: TGTGCCAGCAGCCAGCAGGGGGGTGGCTACACCTTC.

The chain carries TRBV4-1 and TRBJ1-2; a weak D match, TRBD1 (5 bases). Trimming cost V 1 base and J 4 bases, with 16 bases left between them. The CDR3 runs to 16 residues. The germline gives CDR1 MGHRA, CDR2 YSYEKL. The CDR3, as DNA: TGCGCCAGCAGCCAAGCCGGGACTTTACTACCCTATGGCTACACCTTC. Residues: CASSQAGTLLPYGYTF.

As regards this clone: The sample carries other DNA sequences with the same CDR3. The rearrangement uses TRBV3-1 (or the pseudogene TRBV3-2) and TRBJ2-3; D unclear. Germline V gene sequence: CDR1 LGHDT, CDR2 YNNKEL (reference sequence). There are 12 residues in the CDR3. The ends were cut back, 4 bases at V and 3 bases at J, with 5 bases in the middle. The CDR3 sequence is CASSPSTDTQYF. The CDR3 DNA sequence: TGTGCCAGCAGCCCATCAACAGATACGCAGTATTTT.

V usage is TRBV6-5 and J usage is TRBJ1-2, with D perhaps matching TRBD1 (5 bases). V dropped 6 bases and J dropped 2 bases, with 16 bases sitting between them. The CDR3 totals 15 residues. Germline CDR1 is MNHEY and CDR2 is SVGAGI. This CDR3 reads CASRWARAINYGYTF. CDR3 DNA sequence: TGTGCCAGCAGATGGGCCAGGGCCATCAACTATGGCTACACCTTC.

As to this clone: Additional DNA sequences in this sample encode the identical CDR3. The chain employs TRBV18 and TRBJ2-7, with a possible D match to TRBD1 (5 bases). Germline V gene data show CDR1 as KGHSH and CDR2 as LQKENI. V was pared by 0 bases and J by 2 bases, with 8 bases between. This CDR3 region has 14 residues. The CDR3: CASSPPAGTYEQYF. Here the CDR3 DNA reads TGTGCCAGCTCACCACCGGCAGGGACCTACGAGCAGTACTTC.

This clone was observed a single time. This chain uses TRBV18 with TRBJ2-5; D is unclear. Germline CDR1 reads KGHSH; CDR2 reads LQKENI. CDR3 length: 14 residues. V lost 3 bases to trimming and J lost 2 bases, with 10 bases between them. The CDR3 loop reads CASSPRSSQETQYF. Written as DNA, the CDR3 is TGTGCCAGCTCACCGAGGAGCTCGCAAGAGACCCAGTACTTC. The whole variable domain, filled in from reference TRBV18 and TRBJ2-5, reads NAGVMQNPRHLVRRRGQEARLRCSPMKGHSHVYWYRQLPEEGLKFMVYLQKENIIDESGMPKERFSAEFPKEGPSILRIQQVVRGDSAAYFCASSPRSSQETQYFGPGTRLLVL.

The chain links TRBV27 to TRBJ2-7; D ambiguous. CDR3 length: 13 residues. Germline CDR1 MNHEY, CDR2 SMNVEV (reference sequence). Trimming removed 6 bases at V and 2 bases at J, with 11 bases between. Written as DNA, the CDR3 is TGTGCCAGCAGAAGACCCGGAGCCTACGAGCAGTACTTC. Its translation: CASRRPGAYEQYF.

The chain joins TRBV5-1 to TRBJ2-5; D is undetermined. Germline lookup yields CDR1 SGHRS and CDR2 YFSETQ. The CDR3 has 14 residues. V was trimmed by 0 bases and J by 5 bases, leaving 11 bases between them. Here the CDR3 DNA reads TGCGCCAGCAGCTTGGGGAGTAGCCTGGAGACCCAGTACTTC. The encoded protein is CASSLGSSLETQYF. The entire variable domain, with the rest obtained from reference TRBV5-1 and TRBJ2-5, is as follows: KAGVTQTPRYLIKTRGQQVTLSCSPISGHRSVSWYQQTPGQGLQFLFEYFSETQRNKGNFPGRFSGRQFSNSRSEMNVSTLELGDSALYLCASSLGSSLETQYFGPGTRLLVL.

The genes are TRBV30 and TRBJ1-5; 11 bases are a match to TRBD1. This CDR3 is built from 15 residues. Germline V gene lookup returns CDR1 GTSNPN and CDR2 SVGIG (reference sequence). Germline trimming cut 1 base from V and 4 bases from J; bases unmatched to any gene: 3. CDR3 in amino acids: CAWSAGQGENQPQHF. The CDR3 region has the DNA TGTGCCTGGAGTGCGGGACAGGGGGAAAATCAGCCCCAGCATTTT. Filled out from reference TRBV30 and TRBJ1-5, the complete variable domain reads SQTIHQWPATLVQPVGSPLSLECTVEGTSNPNLYWYRQAAGRGLQLLFYSVGIGQISSEVPQNLSASRPQDRQFILSSKKLLLSDSGFYLCAWSAGQGENQPQHFGDGTRLSIL.

The chain joins TRBV5-1 to TRBJ1-1; the D gene is possibly TRBD1 (6 bases). Trimming left V 0 bases short and J 4 bases short, with 10 bases between. This CDR3 is 14 amino acids long. Germline loops: CDR1 SGHRS, CDR2 YFSETQ. CDR3 protein: CASSLAGGPTEAFF. In DNA, the CDR3 is TGCGCCAGCAGCTTGGCCGGGGGGCCCACTGAAGCTTTCTTT.

The chain recombines TRBV4-1 with TRBJ2-7, with D perhaps TRBD2 (6 bases). The CDR3 spans 15 residues. The germline CDR1 and CDR2 sequences are MGHRA and YSYEKL. V lost 4 bases and J 2 bases, leaving 15 bases between the germline ends. This CDR3 reads CASSLQAGTPYEQYF. For the CDR3, the DNA is TGCGCCAGCAGCCTACAAGCGGGTACTCCCTACGAGCAGTACTTC.